This TCR beta chain is from a study of T cells in Graves' hyperthyroidism and ophthalmopathy. This clonotype came up many times. Its antigen is as yet unknown. The diagnostic basis comprised clinical symptoms, serum thyroxine and TRAb, thyroid ultrasound and orbital computed tomography. The PBMCs were taken from approximately 9.7 ml of fresh peripheral blood. Broader study findings: Most thyroid clonotypes expanded above 0.001 were also detected in blood. A model of 13 V-J features distinguished ophthalmopathy from stable hyperthyroidism.

Amplification targeted TCR beta CDR3 regions from RNA transcripts. In the first-round RT-PCR of the TCR CDR3, the HTBI primer set was used. TCRdb itself ran the multiplex PCR reads through MiXCR, one entry per CDR3 protein. The sample lists about 360,000 distinct CDR3 sequences, about 13% occurring once. This CDR3 comprises 14 residues. The germline V gene encodes CDR1 SQVTM and CDR2 ANQGSEA. V was clipped by 7 bases and J by 2 bases, with 17 bases between them. The sample was blood. The receptor was derived from a woman younger than 35 with Graves' hyperthyroidism. This chain links TRBV29-1 with TRBJ2-5, with unresolved D. CDR3 bases: TGCAGCGCCCTCATCATTGATTTTCAAGAGACCCAGTACTTC. It codes for CSALIIDFQETQYF.